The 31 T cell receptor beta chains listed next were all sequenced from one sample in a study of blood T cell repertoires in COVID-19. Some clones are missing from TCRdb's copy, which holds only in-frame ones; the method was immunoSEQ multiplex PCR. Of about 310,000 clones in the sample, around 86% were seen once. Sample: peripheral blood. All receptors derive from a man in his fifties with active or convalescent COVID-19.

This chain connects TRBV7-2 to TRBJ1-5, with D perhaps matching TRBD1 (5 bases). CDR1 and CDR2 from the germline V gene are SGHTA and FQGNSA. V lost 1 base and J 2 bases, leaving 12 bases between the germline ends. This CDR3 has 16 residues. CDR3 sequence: CASSLGRGEGNQPQHF. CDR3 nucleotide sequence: TGTGCCAGCAGCTTAGGGAGGGGTGAGGGCAATCAGCCCCAGCATTTT.

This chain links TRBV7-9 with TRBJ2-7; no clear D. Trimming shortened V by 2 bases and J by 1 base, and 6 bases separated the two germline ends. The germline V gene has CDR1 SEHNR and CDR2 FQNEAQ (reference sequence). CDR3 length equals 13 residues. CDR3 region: CASSLPVSYEQYF. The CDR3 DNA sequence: TGTGCCAGCAGCTTACCGGTTTCCTACGAGCAGTACTTC.

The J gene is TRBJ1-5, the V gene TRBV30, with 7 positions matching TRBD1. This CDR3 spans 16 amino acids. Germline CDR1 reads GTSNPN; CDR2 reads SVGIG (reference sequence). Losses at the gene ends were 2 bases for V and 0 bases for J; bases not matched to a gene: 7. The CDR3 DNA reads TGTGCCTGGAGTCCCCGGACAGGACTTAGCAATCAGCCCCAGCATTTT. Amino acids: CAWSPRTGLSNQPQHF.

Here the CDR3 reads CASSLVITPGSGELFF. In DNA, the CDR3 is TGCGCCAGCAGCTTGGTTATAACCCCGGGGTCCGGGGAGCTGTTTTTT. This chain links TRBV5-1 with TRBJ2-2, with D possibly being TRBD2 (5 bases). The germline V gene encodes CDR1 SGHRS and CDR2 YFSETQ. The V and J ends lost 0 bases and 6 bases respectively, with 15 bases between them. The CDR3 covers 16 residues.

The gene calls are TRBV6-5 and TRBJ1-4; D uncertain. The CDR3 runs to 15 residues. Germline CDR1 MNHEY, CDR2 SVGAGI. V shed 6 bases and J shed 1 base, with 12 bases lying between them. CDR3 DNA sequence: TGTGCCAGCAGGACATCTTTTTTAACTAATGAAAAACTGTTTTTT. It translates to CASRTSFLTNEKLFF.

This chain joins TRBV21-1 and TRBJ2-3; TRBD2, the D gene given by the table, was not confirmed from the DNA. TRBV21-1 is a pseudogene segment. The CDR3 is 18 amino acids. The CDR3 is CASRLAGGPVRGTDTQYF. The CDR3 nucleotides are TGTGCCAGCAGACTAGCGGGGGGCCCCGTAAGAGGCACAGATACGCAGTATTTT.

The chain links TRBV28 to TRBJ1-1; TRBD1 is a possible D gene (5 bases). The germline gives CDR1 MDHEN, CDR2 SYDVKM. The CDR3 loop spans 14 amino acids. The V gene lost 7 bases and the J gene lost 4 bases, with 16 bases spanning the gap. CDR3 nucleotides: TGTGCCAGCACCCAGGGAGGGGAGAGCACTGAAGCTTTCTTT. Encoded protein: CASTQGGESTEAFF.

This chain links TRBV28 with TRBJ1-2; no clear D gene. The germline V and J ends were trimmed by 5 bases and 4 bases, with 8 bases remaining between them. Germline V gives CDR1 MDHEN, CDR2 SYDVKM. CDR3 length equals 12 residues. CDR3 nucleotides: TGTGCCAGCAGTCCAGTTACCTATGGCTACACCTTC. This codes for CASSPVTYGYTF.

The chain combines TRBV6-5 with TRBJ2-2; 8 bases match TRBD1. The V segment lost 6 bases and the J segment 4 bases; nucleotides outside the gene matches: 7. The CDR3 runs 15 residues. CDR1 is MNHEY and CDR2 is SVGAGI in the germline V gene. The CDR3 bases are TGTGCCAGCAGCCCCCGCGACAGGGGCACCGGGGAGCTGTTTTTT. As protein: CASSPRDRGTGELFF.

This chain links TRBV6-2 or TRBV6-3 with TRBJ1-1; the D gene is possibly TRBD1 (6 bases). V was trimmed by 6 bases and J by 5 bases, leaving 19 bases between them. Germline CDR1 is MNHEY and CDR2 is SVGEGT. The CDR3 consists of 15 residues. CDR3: CASSSALGGATEAFF. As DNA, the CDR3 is TGTGCCAGCAGCTCCGCCTTAGGGGGGGCGACTGAAGCTTTCTTT.

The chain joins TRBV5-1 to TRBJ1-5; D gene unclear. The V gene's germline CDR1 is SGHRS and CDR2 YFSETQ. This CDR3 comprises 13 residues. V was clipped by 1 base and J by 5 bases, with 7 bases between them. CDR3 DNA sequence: TGCGCCAGCAGCTTGACCATAGATCAGCCCCAGCATTTT. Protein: CASSLTIDQPQHF.

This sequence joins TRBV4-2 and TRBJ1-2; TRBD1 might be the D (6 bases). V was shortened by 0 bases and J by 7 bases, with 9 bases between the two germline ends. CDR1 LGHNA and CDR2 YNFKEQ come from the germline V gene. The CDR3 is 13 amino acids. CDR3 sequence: CASSQEGASGYTF. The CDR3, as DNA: TGTGCCAGCAGCCAAGAGGGGGCGAGTGGCTACACCTTC.

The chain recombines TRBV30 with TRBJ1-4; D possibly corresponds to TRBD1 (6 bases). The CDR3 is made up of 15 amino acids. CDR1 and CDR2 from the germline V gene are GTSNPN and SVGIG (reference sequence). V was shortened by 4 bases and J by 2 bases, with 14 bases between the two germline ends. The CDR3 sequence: CAWTSWTVTNEKLFF. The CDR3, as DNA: TGTGCCTGGACCTCGTGGACAGTCACTAATGAAAAACTGTTTTTT.

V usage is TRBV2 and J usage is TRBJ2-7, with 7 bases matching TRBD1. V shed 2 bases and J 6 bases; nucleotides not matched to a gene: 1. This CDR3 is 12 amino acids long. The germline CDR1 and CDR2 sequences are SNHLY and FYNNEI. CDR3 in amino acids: CASSENRGEQYF. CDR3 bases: TGTGCCAGCAGTGAAAACAGGGGCGAGCAGTACTTC. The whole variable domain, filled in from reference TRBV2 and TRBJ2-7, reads EPEVTQTPSHQVTQMGQEVILRCVPISNHLYFYWYRQILGQKVEFLVSFYNNEISEKSEIFDDQFSVERPDGSNFTLKIRSTKLEDSAMYFCASSENRGEQYFGPGTRLTVT.

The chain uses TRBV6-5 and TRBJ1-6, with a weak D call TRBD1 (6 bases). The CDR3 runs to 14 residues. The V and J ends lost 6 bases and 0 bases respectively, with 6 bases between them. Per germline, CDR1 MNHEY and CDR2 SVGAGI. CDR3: CASRDSSYNSPLHF. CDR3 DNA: TGTGCCAGCAGGGACAGCTCCTATAATTCACCCCTCCACTTT.

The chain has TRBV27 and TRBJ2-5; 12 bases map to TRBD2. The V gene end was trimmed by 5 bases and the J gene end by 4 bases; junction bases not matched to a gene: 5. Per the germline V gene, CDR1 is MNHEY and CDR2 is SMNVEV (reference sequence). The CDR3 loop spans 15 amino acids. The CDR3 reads CASSLAGGRGETQYF. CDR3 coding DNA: TGTGCCAGCAGTCTAGCGGGGGGGCGAGGAGAGACCCAGTACTTC.

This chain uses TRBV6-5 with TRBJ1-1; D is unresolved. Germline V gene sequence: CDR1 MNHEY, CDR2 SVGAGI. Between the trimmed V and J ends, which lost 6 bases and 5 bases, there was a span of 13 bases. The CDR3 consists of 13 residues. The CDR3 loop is CASSRLGRTEAFF. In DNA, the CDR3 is TGTGCCAGCAGCCGACTAGGGAGGACTGAAGCTTTCTTT.

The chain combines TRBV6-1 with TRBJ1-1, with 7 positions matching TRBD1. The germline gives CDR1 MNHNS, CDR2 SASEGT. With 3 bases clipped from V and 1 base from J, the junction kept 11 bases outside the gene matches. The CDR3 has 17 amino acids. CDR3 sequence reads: CASSDGPDRARNTEAFF. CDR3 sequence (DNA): TGTGCCAGCAGTGACGGACCCGACAGGGCCAGGAACACTGAAGCTTTCTTT.

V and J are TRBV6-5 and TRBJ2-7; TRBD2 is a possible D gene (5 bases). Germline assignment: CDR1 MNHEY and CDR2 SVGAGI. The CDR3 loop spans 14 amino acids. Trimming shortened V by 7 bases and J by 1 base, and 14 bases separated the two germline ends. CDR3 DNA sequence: TGTGCCAGCAAGAGCGGTATAGTATCCTACGAGCAGTACTTC. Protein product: CASKSGIVSYEQYF.

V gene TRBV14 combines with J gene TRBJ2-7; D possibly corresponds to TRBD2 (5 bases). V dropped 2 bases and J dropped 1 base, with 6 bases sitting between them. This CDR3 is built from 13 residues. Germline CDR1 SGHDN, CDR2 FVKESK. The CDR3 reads CASSQSGSYEQYF. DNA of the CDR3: TGTGCCAGCAGCCAAAGCGGTTCCTACGAGCAGTACTTC.

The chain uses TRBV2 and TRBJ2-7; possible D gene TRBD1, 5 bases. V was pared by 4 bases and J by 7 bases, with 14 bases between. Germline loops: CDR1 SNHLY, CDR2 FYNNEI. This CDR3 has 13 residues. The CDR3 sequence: CASSGQNPREQYF. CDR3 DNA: TGTGCCAGCAGTGGACAGAATCCTAGAGAGCAGTACTTC.

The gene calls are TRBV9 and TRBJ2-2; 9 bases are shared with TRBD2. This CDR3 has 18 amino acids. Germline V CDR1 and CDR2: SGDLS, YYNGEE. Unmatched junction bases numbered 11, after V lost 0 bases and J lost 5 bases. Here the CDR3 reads CASSVAISGGSRTGELFF. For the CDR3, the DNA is TGTGCCAGCAGCGTAGCTATTAGCGGGGGTTCTAGGACCGGGGAGCTGTTTTTT.

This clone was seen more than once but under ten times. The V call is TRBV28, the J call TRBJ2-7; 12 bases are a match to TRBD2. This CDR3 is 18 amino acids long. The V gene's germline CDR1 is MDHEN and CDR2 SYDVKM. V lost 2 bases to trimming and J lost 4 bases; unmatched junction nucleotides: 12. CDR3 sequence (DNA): TGTGCCAGCAGTTTACTCCTACTGACTAGCGGGGGACAATACGAGCAGTACTTC. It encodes CASSLLLLTSGGQYEQYF.

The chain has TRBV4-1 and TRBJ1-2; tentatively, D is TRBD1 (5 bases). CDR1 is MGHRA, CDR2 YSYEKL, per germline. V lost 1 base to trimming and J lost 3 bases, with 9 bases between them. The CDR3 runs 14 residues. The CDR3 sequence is CASSQGEQDYGYTF. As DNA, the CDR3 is TGCGCCAGCAGCCAAGGTGAACAGGACTATGGCTACACCTTC.

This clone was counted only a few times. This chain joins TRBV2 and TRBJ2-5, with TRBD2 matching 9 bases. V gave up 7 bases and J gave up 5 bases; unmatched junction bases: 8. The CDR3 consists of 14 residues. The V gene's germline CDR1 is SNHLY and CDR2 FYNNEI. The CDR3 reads CASKAGGPGETQYF. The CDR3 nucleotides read TGTGCCAGCAAGGCGGGAGGGCCGGGGGAGACCCAGTACTTC. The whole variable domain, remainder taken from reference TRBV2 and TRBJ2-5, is EPEVTQTPSHQVTQMGQEVILRCVPISNHLYFYWYRQILGQKVEFLVSFYNNEISEKSEIFDDQFSVERPDGSNFTLKIRSTKLEDSAMYFCASKAGGPGETQYFGPGTRLLVL.

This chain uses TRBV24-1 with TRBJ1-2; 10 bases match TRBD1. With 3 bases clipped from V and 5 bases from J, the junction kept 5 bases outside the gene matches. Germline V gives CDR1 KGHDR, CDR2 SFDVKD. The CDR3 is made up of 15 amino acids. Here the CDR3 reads CATSDPGTGEYGYTF. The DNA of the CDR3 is TGTGCCACCAGTGATCCCGGGACAGGGGAATATGGCTACACCTTC.

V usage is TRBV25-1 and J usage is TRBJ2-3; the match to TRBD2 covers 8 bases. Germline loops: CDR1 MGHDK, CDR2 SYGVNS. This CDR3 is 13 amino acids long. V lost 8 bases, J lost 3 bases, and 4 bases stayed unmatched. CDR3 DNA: TGTGCCAGCCGGACTAGCCCTACAGATACGCAGTATTTT. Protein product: CASRTSPTDTQYF. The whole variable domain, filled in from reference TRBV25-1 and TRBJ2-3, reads EADIYQTPRYLVIGTGKKITLECSQTMGHDKMYWYQQDPGMELHLIHYSYGVNSTEKGDLSSESTVSRIRTEHFPLTLESARPSHTSQYLCASRTSPTDTQYFGPGTRLTVL.

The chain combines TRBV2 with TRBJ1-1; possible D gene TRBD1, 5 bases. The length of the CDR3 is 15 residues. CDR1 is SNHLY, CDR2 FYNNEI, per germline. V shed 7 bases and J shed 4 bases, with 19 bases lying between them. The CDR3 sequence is CASTLSGEWGTEAFF. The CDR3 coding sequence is TGTGCCAGCACCCTTTCGGGGGAATGGGGCACTGAAGCTTTCTTT.

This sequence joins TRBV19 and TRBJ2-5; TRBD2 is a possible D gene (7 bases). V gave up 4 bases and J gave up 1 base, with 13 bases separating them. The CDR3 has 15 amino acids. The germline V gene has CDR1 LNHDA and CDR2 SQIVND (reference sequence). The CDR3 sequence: CASSRGGGTQETQYF. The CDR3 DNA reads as TGTGCCAGTAGTAGGGGGGGCGGGACCCAAGAGACCCAGTACTTC.

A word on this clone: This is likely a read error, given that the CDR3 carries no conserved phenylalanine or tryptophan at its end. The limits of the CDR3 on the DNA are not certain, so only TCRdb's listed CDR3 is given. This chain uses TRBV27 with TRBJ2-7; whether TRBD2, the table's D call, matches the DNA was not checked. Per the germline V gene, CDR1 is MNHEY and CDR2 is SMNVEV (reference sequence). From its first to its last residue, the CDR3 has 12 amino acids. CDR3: CASSPHGGRPAI.

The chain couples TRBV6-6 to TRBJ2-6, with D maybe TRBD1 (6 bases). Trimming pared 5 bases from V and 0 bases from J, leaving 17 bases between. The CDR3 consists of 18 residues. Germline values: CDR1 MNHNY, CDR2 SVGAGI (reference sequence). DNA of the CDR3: TGTGCCAGCAGTCCGGGACACCGCACCGACTCTGGGGCCAACGTCCTGACTTTC. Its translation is CASSPGHRTDSGANVLTF.